The 2 T cell receptor beta chains in this list originate from one sample, sequenced in a study of cytomegalovirus exposure and HLA in healthy donors. With 60 Vbeta and 13 Jbeta primers, the PCR was carried out. Measured with immunoSEQ multiplex PCR; TCRdb has only the in-frame clones, and not every one. Of roughly 130,000 clones listed, 80% are singletons. Input material: PBMCs. The receptors shown here come from a man aged 30 to 39 in good health and CMV-seronegative.

This chain connects TRBV30 to TRBJ1-2; D is undetermined. V was pared by 2 bases and J by 0 bases, with 16 bases between. The germline V gene encodes CDR1 GTSNPN and CDR2 SVGIG (reference sequence). The CDR3 consists of 16 residues. CDR3 loop: CAWSPVSVYTNYGYTF. The DNA of the CDR3 is TGTGCCTGGAGTCCAGTAAGCGTTTATACTAACTATGGCTACACCTTC.

The chain has TRBV27 and TRBJ2-7, with TRBD2 matching over 7 bases. Germline V gene data show CDR1 as MNHEY and CDR2 as SMNVEV (reference sequence). The CDR3 is 13 residues long. V was pared by 4 bases and J by 3 bases, with 3 bases of the junction left unmatched. The CDR3 bases are TGTGCCAGCAGTTGGACTAGAGGCTACGAGCAGTACTTC. As protein: CASSWTRGYEQYF.